These 9 T cell receptor beta chains came from one sample sequenced in a study of CD4+ T cells in melanoma. Repertoires were generated with immunoSEQ multiplex PCR, while TCRdb's copy carries only in-frame clones and drops some. The table shows tens of thousands of clones, with nearly 70% occurring only once. Source material: tumor tissue. These receptors all stem from a human donor with melanoma.

This chain links TRBV19 with TRBJ1-6; D unclear. In germline, CDR1 is LNHDA, CDR2 SQIVND (reference sequence). The V end lost 5 bases, the J end lost 2 bases, and 7 bases lay between the germline ends. The CDR3 loop spans 14 amino acids. In DNA, the CDR3 is TGTGCCAGTAGTCTCGGGGCCTATAATTCACCCCTCCACTTT. It codes for CASSLGAYNSPLHF.

This clone was recorded at least ten times. V usage is TRBV27 and J usage is TRBJ1-6; D perhaps matches TRBD1 (5 bases). Germline V gene sequence: CDR1 MNHEY, CDR2 SMNVEV (reference sequence). The CDR3 runs 13 residues. Trimming stripped 6 bases from V and 14 bases from J, with 17 bases between. CDR3 DNA sequence: TGTGCCAGCAGCCTCACAGGCTACGAATCCCTCCACTTT. This encodes CASSLTGYESLHF.

Many counts were recorded for this clone. V and J are TRBV5-6 and TRBJ2-7, with D possibly being TRBD2 (6 bases). CDR3 length: 13 residues. The V end lost 5 bases, the J end lost 5 bases, and 14 bases lay between the germline ends. Per the germline V gene, CDR1 is SGHDT and CDR2 is YYEEEE. CDR3 nucleotides: TGTGCCAGCAGACGAATGGGGGGAGACGAGCAGTACTTC. Its protein is CASRRMGGDEQYF.

As to this clone: Relative to the germline gene, one junction end is altered; a read error may explain this. The gene calls are TRBV7-6 and TRBJ2-2; D is ambiguous. Germline V gene sequence: CDR1 SGHVS, CDR2 FNYEAQ. The CDR3 is made up of 14 amino acids. CDR3 nucleotides: TGTGCCAGCAGCTTAGGCACGAACGCCGGGGAGCTGTTTTTT. It translates to CASSLGTNAGELFF. The full variable domain, completed using reference TRBV7-6 and TRBJ2-2, is GAGVSQSPRYKVTKRGQDVALRCDPISGHVSLYWYRQALGQGPEFLTYFNYEAQQDKSGLPNDRFSAERPEGSISTLTIQRTEQRDSAMYRCASSLGTNAGELFFGEGSRLTVL.

In the case of this clone: A read error may produce the germline difference seen at one junction end. V is TRBV7-7 and J is TRBJ2-2; D call uncertain. Germline CDR1 and CDR2: SSHAT and FNYEAQ (reference sequence). The CDR3 sequence is 14 residues long. In DNA form, the CDR3 reads TGTGCTAGCAGCAAAACAGAGAACACCGGGGAGCTGTTTTTT. The encoded protein is CASSKTENTGELFF.

The chain employs TRBV5-4 and TRBJ2-5, with a tentative D call TRBD1 (6 bases). The length of the CDR3 is 16 residues. Per the germline V gene, CDR1 is SGHNT and CDR2 is YYREEE (reference sequence). V lost 4 bases and J lost 2, with 18 bases in between. This CDR3 is CASSPGQPRQQETQYF. The CDR3 region has the DNA TGTGCCAGCAGCCCCGGACAGCCCCGCCAGCAAGAGACCCAGTACTTC.

This chain uses TRBV27 with TRBJ2-7; no clear D gene. The V end was cut by 2 bases, the J end by 2 bases, with 7 bases between. From germline, CDR1 is MNHEY and CDR2 SMNVEV (reference sequence). The length of the CDR3 is 13 residues. The CDR3 region has the DNA TGTGCCAGCAGTTTAGGCGGAACCTACGAGCAGTACTTC. It is translated as CASSLGGTYEQYF.

The rearrangement uses TRBV29-1 and TRBJ2-7; D unclear. Trimming pared 6 bases from V and 3 bases from J, leaving 21 bases between. Germline V gene data show CDR1 as SQVTM and CDR2 as ANQGSEA. The CDR3 totals 15 residues. In DNA form, the CDR3 reads TGCAGCGTGACTTTGGAGACCACTTGGGGCTACGAGCAGTACTTC. Translated: CSVTLETTWGYEQYF.

The CDR3 bases are TGTGCCAGCAGCCCTTTGAGGGCGGCAGATACGCAGTATTTT. Translation gives CASSPLRAADTQYF. The V call is TRBV7-8, the J call TRBJ2-3; TRBD2 might be the D (5 bases). Trimming cost V 5 bases and J 4 bases, with 13 bases left between them. The germline V gene has CDR1 SGHVS and CDR2 FQNEAQ. This CDR3 has 14 amino acids.